The present T cell receptor (beta chain) was sequenced within a study of shared T cell receptors in the human thymus. The method was immunoSEQ multiplex PCR; TCRdb's version includes in-frame clones alone and lacks a portion of them. This table holds hundreds of thousands of clones, 88% found once. Separately, the same data were catalogued under a study of human thymus T cells. From that paper: Healthy Finnish infants undergoing corrective surgery for congenital heart defects provided the donor material. Thymus pieces cut out during corrective heart surgery were the tissue that was used. Thymic and blood repertoires seemed to favor certain V and J genes. In unrelated individuals, thymic repertoires overlapped highly, according to related research.

This TCR was sampled from a boy younger than two with a congenital heart defect. Material for sequencing was thymocytes.

CDR3: CASSPEPGQSSYEQYF. The CDR3 bases are TGTGCCAGCAGCCCGGAACCGGGACAGTCATCCTACGAGCAGTACTTC. The chain employs TRBV5-6 and TRBJ2-7; 7 bases are shared with TRBD1. The germline CDR1 and CDR2 sequences are SGHDT and YYEEEE. This CDR3 is built from 16 residues. J gave up 1 base and V 4 bases, and 11 bases lay outside the gene matches.